This is a list of T cell receptor beta chains from one sample in a study of blood T cells in healthy people across ages. A single record per CDR3 protein comes from TCRdb applying MiXCR to the 5' RACE reads. This table has about 1.8 million distinct CDR3 sequences, around 48% appearing once. Sequencing used blood. Source of these receptors: a woman between 40 and 50 years old in good health. CDR3s include the opening cysteine and the closing phenylalanine or tryptophan. D genes are given only for firm matches. A row's size may be missing; if present it is once, few, many or a size class.

V,size,D,J,CDR3,DNA
TRBV10-3,.,TRBD1,TRBJ2-5,CVISEPDRGHQYF,TGTGTCATCAGTGAGCCAGACAGGGGGCACCAGTACTTC
TRBV2,.,TRBD1,TRBJ2-1,CASAGTGSYNEQFF,TGTGCCAGCGCCGGGACAGGGAGTTACAATGAGCAGTTCTTC
TRBV7-8,.,TRBD2,TRBJ2-7,CASSWGLAGGLTYEQYF,TGTGCCAGCAGCTGGGGACTAGCGGGGGGTCTTACCTACGAGCAGTACTTC
TRBV5-1,once,TRBD2,TRBJ2-7,CASSIGLAGVLYEQYF,TGCGCCAGCAGCATCGGACTAGCGGGAGTGTTGTACGAGCAGTACTTC
TRBV9,.,.,TRBJ1-1,CASSVEIWRDGTEAFF,TGTGCCAGCAGCGTAGAGATTTGGAGGGATGGCACTGAAGCTTTCTTT
TRBV4-3,few,.,TRBJ2-1,CASSQNLGPQGEQFF,TGCGCCAGCAGCCAAAACCTGGGACCGCAAGGGGAGCAGTTCTTC
TRBV7-9,many,TRBD1,TRBJ1-2,CASSPGTGSYGYTF,TGTGCCAGCAGCCCTGGGACAGGCTCGTATGGCTACACCTTC
TRBV2,.,TRBD1,TRBJ2-7,CASSEAGQGSYEQYF,TGTGCCAGCAGTGAAGCGGGACAGGGATCCTACGAGCAGTACTTC
TRBV6-5,.,TRBD1,TRBJ2-7,CASSYSNRGQSEQYF,TGTGCCAGCAGTTACTCGAACAGGGGGCAAAGCGAGCAGTACTTC
TRBV6-1,.,.,TRBJ2-7,CASDTGQVLYEQYF,TGTGCCAGCGACACAGGGCAAGTTCTTTACGAGCAGTACTTC
TRBV7-9,few,.,TRBJ2-3,CASSLPGRITDTQYF,TGTGCCAGCAGCTTACCAGGGCGCATCACAGATACGCAGTATTTT
TRBV5-1,.,.,TRBJ1-2,CASSLDNLVGYTF,TGCGCCAGCAGCTTGGATAATTTAGTTGGCTACACCTTC
TRBV20-1,.,TRBD2,TRBJ2-1,CSASRLAGGPRNEQFF,TGCAGTGCTTCACGACTAGCGGGGGGGCCGCGGAATGAGCAGTTCTTC
TRBV4-2,.,TRBD2,TRBJ2-7,CASSQTTSGADEQYF,TGTGCCAGCAGCCAAACGACTAGCGGGGCGGATGAGCAGTACTTC